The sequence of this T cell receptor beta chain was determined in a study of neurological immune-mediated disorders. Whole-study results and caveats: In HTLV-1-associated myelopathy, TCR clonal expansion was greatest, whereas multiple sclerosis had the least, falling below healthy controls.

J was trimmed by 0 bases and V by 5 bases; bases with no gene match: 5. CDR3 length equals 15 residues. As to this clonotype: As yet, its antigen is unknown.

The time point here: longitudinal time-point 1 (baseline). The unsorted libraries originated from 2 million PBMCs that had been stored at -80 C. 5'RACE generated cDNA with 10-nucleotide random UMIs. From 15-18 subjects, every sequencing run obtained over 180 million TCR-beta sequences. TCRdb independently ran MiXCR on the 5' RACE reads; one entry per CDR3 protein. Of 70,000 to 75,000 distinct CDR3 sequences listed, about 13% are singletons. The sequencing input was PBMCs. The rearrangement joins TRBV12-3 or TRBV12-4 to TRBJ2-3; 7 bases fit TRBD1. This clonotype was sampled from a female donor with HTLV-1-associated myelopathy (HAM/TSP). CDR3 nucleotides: TGTGCCAGCAGTATGACAGGGTCTAGCACAGATACGCAGTATTTT. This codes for CASSMTGSSTDTQYF.